These 25 T cell receptor beta chains were sequenced from one sample in a study of cytomegalovirus exposure and HLA in healthy donors. 60 Vbeta and 13 Jbeta primers were used in PCR. Method: immunoSEQ multiplex PCR; TCRdb's copy keeps in-frame clones and lacks some. The sample yields over 150,000 clones, around 80% seen once. The sample comprised PBMCs. Receptor source: a woman aged 50 to 65 in good health and CMV-seropositive.

The chain links TRBV6-1 to TRBJ1-5; D is ambiguous. The CDR3 contains 13 residues. V was clipped by 6 bases and J by 4 bases, with 10 bases between them. The germline gives CDR1 MNHNS, CDR2 SASEGT. The CDR3 region has the DNA TGTGCCAGCAGACGAGAGGTGAATCAGCCCCAGCATTTT. Its translation is CASRREVNQPQHF.

This chain joins TRBV5-1 and TRBJ2-3; no reliable D call. The CDR3 is 15 residues long. Trimming removed 5 bases from V and 2 bases from J, with 15 bases in between. In germline, CDR1 is SGHRS, CDR2 YFSETQ. The CDR3 loop is CASRFDTPTTDTQYF. DNA of the CDR3: TGCGCCAGCAGATTTGACACTCCCACCACAGATACGCAGTATTTT.

This rearrangement joins TRBV7-9 to TRBJ2-1; the match to TRBD2 covers 14 bases. The CDR3 runs to 17 residues. V gave up 5 bases and J gave up 5 bases; unmatched junction bases: 8. The V gene's germline CDR1 is SEHNR and CDR2 FQNEAQ (reference sequence). Here the CDR3 DNA reads TGTGCCAGCAGCCCCCGAAGACTAGCGGGAGGGAACAATGAGCAGTTCTTC. This translates into CASSPRRLAGGNNEQFF. The whole variable domain, filled in from reference TRBV7-9 and TRBJ2-1, reads DTGVSQNPRHKITKRGQNVTFRCDPISEHNRLYWYRQTLGQGPEFLTYFQNEAQLEKSRLLSDRFSAERPKGSFSTLEIQRTEQGDSAMYLCASSPRRLAGGNNEQFFGPGTRLTVL.

This clone turned up a few times. This chain joins TRBV19 and TRBJ1-2, with 8 positions matching TRBD1. Per germline, CDR1 LNHDA and CDR2 SQIVND (reference sequence). The trim removed 2 bases at V and 4 bases at J, leaving 3 bases unmatched. This CDR3 has 14 residues. The DNA of the CDR3 is TGTGCCAGTAGTATAAGGACAGGGAGCTATGGCTACACCTTC. Amino acid sequence: CASSIRTGSYGYTF.

The chain carries TRBV10-2 and TRBJ2-5, with no clear D. The CDR3 is 12 amino acids. Trimming removed 4 bases from V and 1 base from J, with 4 bases in between. Germline V gene sequence: CDR1 WSHSY, CDR2 SAAADI. Here the CDR3 reads CASSVRQETQYF. The CDR3 DNA sequence: TGCGCCAGCAGTGTCCGCCAAGAGACCCAGTACTTC.

The chain links TRBV18 to TRBJ1-2, with 11 nucleotides matching TRBD1. V shed 5 bases, J shed 8 bases, and the junction held 10 bases outside the gene matches. The germline gives CDR1 KGHSH, CDR2 LQKENI. There are 15 residues in the CDR3. Written as DNA, the CDR3 is TGTGCCAGCTCATCAACTCCGGGACAGGGGGACGGCTACACCTTC. Translated, it gives CASSSTPGQGDGYTF.

This clone was found a few times. The V and J genes are TRBV11-2 and TRBJ1-4, with a possible D match to TRBD1 (6 bases). CDR3 length: 14 amino acids. V was pared by 3 bases and J by 7 bases, with 12 bases between. Germline CDR1 is SGHAT and CDR2 is FQNNGV. DNA for the CDR3: TGTGCCAGCAGCTTGGCAGGGGTGGCTGAAAAACTGTTTTTT. Residues: CASSLAGVAEKLFF.

V gene TRBV13 combines with J gene TRBJ2-7; 7 bases fit TRBD2. This CDR3 is 15 amino acids long. The germline gives CDR1 PRHDT, CDR2 FYEKMQ (reference sequence). The ends lost 4 bases at V and 5 bases at J; junction bases unmatched: 11. This chain's CDR3 is CASSSPGLRPDEQYF. CDR3 coding DNA: TGTGCCAGCAGCTCACCGGGACTACGTCCGGACGAGCAGTACTTC.

The V gene is TRBV5-1, the J gene TRBJ2-5; 8 bases are shared with TRBD1. Judging by the DNA end, TRBJ2-7 fits better; the J call may be wrong. Germline CDR1 SGHRS, CDR2 YFSETQ. The CDR3 is 15 amino acids. CDR3 amino acids: CASSSAGTGPFEQYF. The CDR3 coding sequence is TGCGCCAGCAGCTCCGCCGGGACAGGACCGTTCGAGCAGTACTTC.

This chain uses TRBV27 with TRBJ2-7; no reliable D call. Germline V gene data show CDR1 as MNHEY and CDR2 as SMNVEV (reference sequence). Between the trimmed V and J ends, which lost 5 bases and 3 bases, there was a span of 11 bases. The CDR3 spans 13 residues. The CDR3: CASSPRTVYEQYF. CDR3 nucleotides: TGTGCCAGCAGTCCCCGTACGGTCTACGAGCAGTACTTC.

This chain connects TRBV28 to TRBJ2-1; TRBD1 matches at 8 bases. Germline V CDR1 and CDR2: MDHEN, SYDVKM. The CDR3 is 16 amino acids. Losses at the gene ends were 3 bases for V and 5 bases for J; bases not matched to a gene: 9. This chain's CDR3 is CASSFTDRGGDNEQFF. The DNA for the CDR3 is TGTGCCAGCAGTTTCACAGACAGGGGTGGGGACAATGAGCAGTTCTTC.

The chain uses TRBV9 and TRBJ2-3; 9 nucleotides match TRBD2. V lost 1 base, J lost 14 bases, and 8 bases stayed unmatched. CDR1 is SGDLS, CDR2 YYNGEE, per germline. The CDR3 spans 13 residues. The CDR3 loop reads CASSVTVAGGLYF. CDR3 coding DNA: TGTGCCAGCAGCGTAACCGTCGCGGGAGGGCTGTATTTT.

The gene calls are TRBV7-2 and TRBJ2-2; 14 bases agree with TRBD2. The CDR3 covers 16 residues. Germline V gives CDR1 SGHTA, CDR2 FQGNSA. The junction had 3 bases not matched to a gene; V was cut back by 5 bases and J by 4 bases. The CDR3 sequence is CASSPGTSGGTGELFF. DNA for the CDR3: TGTGCCAGCAGCCCGGGGACTAGCGGGGGCACCGGGGAGCTGTTTTTT.

This chain links TRBV11-3 with TRBJ2-1; TRBD2 matches at 7 bases. The CDR3 is made up of 16 amino acids. CDR1 SGHNT and CDR2 YENEEA come from the germline V gene. V was pared by 1 base and J by 0 bases, with 3 bases of the junction left unmatched. CDR3 residues: CASSLGGGSSYNEQFF. The DNA of the CDR3 is TGTGCCAGCAGCTTAGGAGGCGGGAGCTCCTACAATGAGCAGTTCTTC.

A word on this clone: The junction departs from the called germline gene at one end, perhaps through a read error. The chain carries TRBV5-1 and TRBJ1-2; perhaps TRBD1 as D (6 bases). Germline assignment: CDR1 SGHRS and CDR2 YFSETQ. CDR3 length: 14 residues. The CDR3 nucleotides are TGCGCCAGCAGCGGGGGCCGGGACTACTACGGCTACACCTTC. Its protein is CASSGGRDYYGYTF.

The V gene is TRBV6-1, the J gene TRBJ2-7; 10 nucleotides match TRBD2. The CDR3 runs 15 residues. Germline lookup yields CDR1 MNHNS and CDR2 SASEGT. V dropped 3 bases and J dropped 6; count of bases not matched to a gene: 8. The CDR3 DNA is TGTGCCAGCAGTGACCTGAGCGGGAGGGCAGGCGAGCAGTACTTC. This encodes CASSDLSGRAGEQYF.

This rearrangement joins TRBV30 to TRBJ2-3, with 13 bases fitting TRBD2. The CDR3 has 15 amino acids. Germline values: CDR1 GTSNPN, CDR2 SVGIG (reference sequence). Trimming removed 6 bases from V and 3 bases from J; junction bases left unmatched: 6. CDR3 amino acids: CACGTSGIRTDTQYF. The CDR3, as DNA: TGTGCCTGCGGGACTAGCGGGATAAGGACAGATACGCAGTATTTT.

The chain carries TRBV5-8 and TRBJ1-1; 7 bases fit TRBD1. Germline V gives CDR1 SGHTS, CDR2 YDEGEE. J gave up 6 bases and V 3 bases, and 14 bases lay outside the gene matches. The CDR3 loop spans 16 amino acids. The CDR3 sequence: CASSSYFGQAVSEAFF. Here the CDR3 DNA reads TGTGCCAGCAGCTCCTACTTTGGACAGGCCGTGTCTGAAGCTTTCTTT. Full variable domain (missing parts from reference TRBV5-8 and TRBJ1-1): EAGVTQSPTHLIKTRGQQATLRCSPISGHTSVYWYQQALGLGLQFLLWYDEGEERNRGNFPPRFSGRQFPNYSSELNVNALELEDSALYLCASSSYFGQAVSEAFFGQGTRLTVV.

The V gene is TRBV18, the J gene TRBJ1-2; D is perhaps TRBD1 (6 bases). The CDR3 runs to 14 residues. Germline V lookup: CDR1 KGHSH, CDR2 LQKENI. The ends were cut back, 4 bases at V and 4 bases at J, with 13 bases in the middle. CDR3 residues: CASSRGGAVYGYTF. CDR3 sequence (DNA): TGTGCCAGCTCACGGGGGGGCGCAGTCTATGGCTACACCTTC.

This clone was detected only a few times. The V gene is TRBV14, the J gene TRBJ2-1; 8 nucleotides agree with TRBD1. Germline V CDR1 and CDR2: SGHDN, FVKESK. This CDR3 is built from 16 residues. Trimming at V came to 6 bases and at J to 6 bases, leaving 13 bases not matched to a gene. The CDR3 DNA reads as TGTGCCAGCAGTTTTAGGACAGGGACCTTTAGCAATGAGCAGTTCTTC. Translated, it gives CASSFRTGTFSNEQFF.

The chain joins TRBV7-9 to TRBJ2-3; D gene unclear. Deletions cut 5 bases from V and 4 bases from J, with 10 bases between. The CDR3 contains 13 residues. Germline assignment: CDR1 SEHNR and CDR2 FQNEAQ (reference sequence). The CDR3 DNA follows: TGTGCCAGCAGCCGGGTTAGTGCAGATACGCAGTATTTT. Translated, it gives CASSRVSADTQYF.

V and J are TRBV28 and TRBJ1-2, with TRBD1 matching 10 bases. The CDR3 is 18 amino acids. The V and J ends lost 1 base and 8 bases, in that order; junction bases with no gene match: 16. In germline, CDR1 is MDHEN, CDR2 SYDVKM. CDR3 protein: CASSLSAGTGALTKGYTF. DNA of the CDR3: TGTGCCAGCAGTTTATCGGCCGGGACAGGGGCCCTAACTAAGGGCTACACCTTC.

The V and J genes are TRBV7-2 and TRBJ2-2; 14 nucleotides align to TRBD2. There are 18 residues in the CDR3. Germline V gene lookup returns CDR1 SGHTA and CDR2 FQGNSA. V was clipped by 2 bases and J by 6 bases; unmatched bases: 8. The CDR3 is CASSLNFGGLAGAGELFF. For the CDR3, the DNA is TGTGCCAGCAGCTTAAACTTTGGGGGACTAGCGGGAGCCGGGGAGCTGTTTTTT.

The chain uses TRBV7-9 and TRBJ1-4; 8 positions match TRBD1. The CDR3 is 14 residues long. Unmatched junction bases numbered 3, after V lost 5 bases and J lost 4 bases. Looked up from germline, CDR1 is SEHNR and CDR2 is FQNEAQ (reference sequence). The chain's CDR3 is CASSLDRGNEKLFF. In DNA, the CDR3 is TGTGCCAGCAGCCTCGACAGGGGTAATGAAAAACTGTTTTTT.

This chain uses TRBV7-2 with TRBJ1-2, with D perhaps matching TRBD1 (5 bases). This CDR3 comprises 13 residues. The germline CDR1 and CDR2 sequences are SGHTA and FQGNSA. V lost 3 bases and J lost 7, with 12 bases in between. Here the CDR3 reads CASSLLGTIGYTF. The CDR3 nucleotides are TGTGCCAGCAGCTTGTTGGGGACTATTGGCTACACCTTC.